Reported below is one TCR beta chain. Its antigen target is currently unknown. Base quality data are lacking; no much larger clone is found one base away. The CDR3 regions of human TCRbeta chains were analyzed by immunosequencing. On the study's bioinformatics: Repertoire TCRs were matched against a reference library of SARS-CoV-2-specific TCRs generated with the MIRA antigen-specificity platform. Breadth was defined as the fraction of unique TCRs that were SARS-CoV-2-associated, and depth was defined as the fraction of total T cells that were SARS-CoV-2-associated. Using the MIRA data, each spike-specific TCR was mapped to the spike region that the TCR reacts to and placed in a CD4 or CD8 class. Log10-transformed breadth and depth values were compared by one-way ANOVA with Sidak's multiple comparisons tests. TCRdb mirrors the immuneACCESS table, restricted to in-frame sequences. Some clones are absent from its copies; in checked studies, under half trace to an unresolved V gene, and the reason for the others is unknown. V and J calls and clone size are as listed in that table; D and trimming were resolved from the DNA. For this sample there are 150,000 or so clones; roughly 92% appear just once. The top ten clones comprise 1% to 1.5% of the sample.

The time point label for this specimen denotes: about 28 days (+/-7) after the second vaccine dose. AZD1222 recipients given second doses at about 4 weeks or at about 12 weeks were pooled, since spike-specific TCR depth and breadth were not found to differ between the two schedules. Samples from vaccinated people were obtained from the UK trials COV001 and COV002, which included a single-blind randomized controlled phase 2/3 trial of AZD1222 (ChAdOx1 nCoV-19) in healthy adults. For TCRbeta chain sequencing, PBMC samples from trial participants were taken at day 0 and at day 28 after the second dose. The record originates from a study of T cell responses to AZD1222 COVID-19 vaccine listed by TCRdb under 2021. About the full investigation: A total of just over 230 trial participants underwent TCR sequencing, of whom around 200 received two doses of AZD1222 and about 26 received two doses of the MenACWY control vaccine. Trial participants were enrolled into age subgroups of 18-55, 56-69 and 70-plus years, which contained approximately 150, 30 and 60 TCR-sequenced participants, respectively. General findings and caveats noted by the study authors: The 56-69-year group was small, and its depth increase did not reach significance, likely because of low power. Reportedly, close to half of the unique spike-specific TCRs recognized epitopes lying outside the regions that are mutated in the B.1.351 and B.1.1.7 variants. Only a handful of AZD1222 recipients were SARS-CoV-2 seropositive at baseline, limiting conclusions about previously exposed vaccinees. After two AZD1222 doses, both the breadth and the depth of spike-specific TCRs were significantly higher than at day 0 and than in MenACWY recipients. Because no day 14 peak-response samples were available, repertoires were characterized only after the peak T cell response. CD4 TCRs associated with the vaccine covered the entire spike protein, and the dominant responses were in regions 160-218 and 743-854. Participants were mostly white British and included more females than males, and it was suggested by the authors that clonal diversity may have been underestimated.

Here the sequenced sample was peripheral blood, taken 28 days after the second AZD1222 dose. The source of this sequence is an adult who received the AZD1222 COVID-19 vaccine.

CDR3 protein: CASSASSGAASYEQYF. DNA sequence: TGTGCCAGCAGCGCCTCGAGCGGGGCCGCCTCCTACGAGCAGTACTTC. The V and J segments used are TRBV9 and TRBJ2-7, with 7 bases in between that match TRBD2. Via the germline V gene, CDR1 is SGDLS and CDR2 YYNGEE. Unmatched junction bases come to 9, with V trimmed by 3 bases and J by 0 bases. The CDR3 numbers 16 residues from cysteine through phenylalanine. Kept here is only the CDR3 DNA, which spans 48 bases and is read in frame from base 1.